A selection of T cell receptor beta chains follows, all from one sample in a study of blood T cells in healthy people across ages. TCRdb used MiXCR to reprocess the 5' RACE reads, holding one entry per CDR3 protein. Among 710,000 or so distinct CDR3 sequences listed, approximately 30% were seen once. The source material was blood. These receptors all stem from a woman over 75 in good health. Each CDR3 is given with its conserved first and last residue. Fields, in order: clone size, J gene, V gene, D gene, CDR3 protein, CDR3 DNA. The D gene is left open where the match is weak. The size of a clone is reported for some rows only, either as once, few or many, or as a class for expanded clones.

size: .
J: TRBJ1-4
V: TRBV5-1
D: .
CDR3: CASSSAGDKNEKLFF
DNA: TGCGCCAGCAGTAGCGCGGGGGACAAGAATGAAAAACTGTTTTTT

size: many
J: TRBJ1-1
V: TRBV6-1
D: .
CDR3: CASSERRAAEAFF
DNA: TGTGCCAGCAGTGAAAGGAGGGCCGCTGAAGCTTTCTTT

size: few
J: TRBJ2-2
V: TRBV2
D: TRBD2
CDR3: CASSELLGLANTGELFF
DNA: TGTGCCAGCAGTGAACTTTTGGGACTAGCGAACACCGGGGAGCTGTTTTTT

size: .
J: TRBJ2-7
V: TRBV30
D: TRBD2
CDR3: CAWRKTGGGFEQYF
DNA: TGTGCCTGGAGGAAGACGGGGGGGGGCTTTGAGCAGTACTTC

size: .
J: TRBJ1-5
V: TRBV19
D: TRBD1
CDR3: CASSNGQGTQLNQPQHF
DNA: TGTGCCAGTAGTAATGGACAGGGCACCCAACTCAATCAGCCCCAGCATTTT

size: many
J: TRBJ2-7
V: TRBV20-1
D: TRBD1
CDR3: CSARAGTGSYEQYF
DNA: TGCAGTGCTAGAGCTGGGACAGGCTCCTACGAGCAGTACTTC

size: .
J: TRBJ2-2
V: TRBV11-2
D: .
CDR3: CASSLASGLAEELFF
DNA: TGTGCCAGCAGCTTGGCGTCTGGTTTAGCCGAGGAGCTGTTTTTT

size: .
J: TRBJ2-2
V: TRBV29-1
D: TRBD1
CDR3: CSVVGGNTGELFF
DNA: TGCAGCGTTGTAGGGGGCAACACCGGGGAGCTGTTTTTT

size: few
J: TRBJ2-5
V: TRBV6-2/TRBV6-3
D: TRBD2
CDR3: CASSCPAGGFSETQYF
DNA: TGTGCCAGCAGTTGCCCAGCGGGGGGCTTTTCTGAGACCCAGTACTTC

size: many
J: TRBJ1-5
V: TRBV6-1
D: .
CDR3: CASKGPSNQPQHF
DNA: TGTGCCAGCAAGGGACCCAGCAATCAGCCCCAGCATTTT

size: .
J: TRBJ2-7
V: TRBV7-8
D: .
CDR3: CASSSTEGELQGSEQYF
DNA: TGTGCCAGCAGCTCTACTGAGGGAGAATTGCAGGGGTCCGAGCAGTACTTC

size: few
J: TRBJ1-4
V: TRBV29-1
D: .
CDR3: CSVEYGPNEKLFF
DNA: TGCAGCGTTGAGTACGGGCCCAATGAAAAACTGTTTTTT

size: .
J: TRBJ1-6
V: TRBV9
D: .
CDR3: CASSVDPRSPPLHF
DNA: TGTGCCAGCAGCGTAGACCCTAGGAGCCCACCCCTCCACTTT

size: few
J: TRBJ2-2
V: TRBV28
D: TRBD1
CDR3: CASSPWTGTNTGELFF
DNA: TGTGCCAGCAGTCCCTGGACAGGGACGAACACCGGGGAGCTGTTTTTT

size: many
J: TRBJ1-4
V: TRBV6-6
D: .
CDR3: CASSTLSNEKLFF
DNA: TGTGCCAGCAGTACCCTTAGCAATGAAAAACTGTTTTTT

size: .
J: TRBJ2-1
V: TRBV29-1
D: TRBD2
CDR3: CSVGVAGGLYNEQFF
DNA: TGCAGCGTTGGGGTAGCGGGGGGGCTCTACAATGAGCAGTTCTTC

size: .
J: TRBJ2-5
V: TRBV20-1
D: .
CDR3: CSAGTSAETQYF
DNA: TGCAGTGCTGGAACTAGTGCCGAGACCCAGTACTTC

size: .
J: TRBJ2-1
V: TRBV5-1
D: TRBD2
CDR3: CASRTSGDNEQFF
DNA: TGCGCCAGCAGGACTAGCGGAGACAATGAGCAGTTCTTC

size: .
J: TRBJ1-4
V: TRBV7-2
D: .
CDR3: CASSLQQGPREKLFF
DNA: TGTGCCAGCAGCTTGCAACAGGGCCCTAGGGAAAAACTGTTTTTT

size: many
J: TRBJ2-7
V: TRBV5-6
D: TRBD2
CDR3: CASSLVTSARSEQYF
DNA: TGTGCCAGCAGCTTGGTAACTAGCGCCAGAAGCGAGCAGTACTTC

size: many
J: TRBJ2-7
V: TRBV6-6
D: .
CDR3: CASSYVQGGGEQYF
DNA: TGTGCCAGCAGTTACGTACAGGGAGGAGGTGAGCAGTACTTC

size: few
J: TRBJ2-2
V: TRBV6-1
D: .
CDR3: CASRGPGAFTGELFF
DNA: TGTGCCAGCAGAGGCCCGGGAGCTTTCACCGGGGAGCTGTTTTTT

size: many
J: TRBJ1-1
V: TRBV10-3
D: .
CDR3: CAISDPGMMNTEAFF
DNA: TGTGCCATCAGTGATCCAGGGATGATGAACACTGAAGCTTTCTTT

size: many
J: TRBJ1-1
V: TRBV29-1
D: .
CDR3: CSVTEVGVRAFF
DNA: TGCAGCGTGACGGAGGTCGGGGTTCGGGCTTTCTTT

size: many
J: TRBJ2-7
V: TRBV7-2
D: TRBD2
CDR3: CASSFKNGLASVYEQYF
DNA: TGTGCCAGCAGCTTCAAAAACGGACTAGCTAGTGTGTACGAGCAGTACTTC

size: .
J: TRBJ2-1
V: TRBV6-6
D: TRBD1
CDR3: CASSANPGTGGFNEQFF
DNA: TGTGCCAGCAGCGCAAACCCCGGGACAGGGGGCTTCAATGAGCAGTTCTTC

size: few
J: TRBJ1-4
V: TRBV12-3/TRBV12-4
D: TRBD1
CDR3: CASTLTGAREKLFF
DNA: TGTGCCAGCACCCTGACAGGGGCACGGGAAAAACTGTTTTTT

size: many
J: TRBJ2-7
V: TRBV5-1
D: TRBD2
CDR3: CASSSPAGHTHEQYF
DNA: TGCGCCAGCAGCTCGCCAGCGGGGCACACTCACGAGCAGTACTTC

size: many
J: TRBJ2-7
V: TRBV7-8
D: .
CDR3: CASSPQRFSYEQYF
DNA: TGTGCCAGCAGCCCTCAAAGGTTCTCCTACGAGCAGTACTTC

size: once
J: TRBJ1-4
V: TRBV7-2
D: .
CDR3: CASSLGGIYNEKLFF
DNA: TGTGCCAGCAGCTTAGGTGGCATCTATAATGAAAAACTGTTTTTT